This T cell receptor beta chain comes out of a study of CD8 T cells in Susac syndrome. The wider study: Active disease was present in five or six of the sequenced Susac syndrome patients, whereas roughly 8 of them were in remission.

The authors reverse transcribed roughly 0.45 to 1 ug RNA with random hexamers. TCRdb re-analysed the immunoSEQ multiplex PCR reads in MiXCR, keeping a single row per CDR3 protein. Of roughly 190,000 distinct CDR3 sequences listed, approximately 96% are singletons. V dropped 5 bases and J dropped 4 bases, with 11 bases sitting between them. This CDR3 region has 13 residues. The germline V gene has CDR1 SQVTM and CDR2 ANQGSEA. The TCR sequence derives from a human donor with Susac syndrome. The specimen was CD4+ T cells from PBMCs. The chain joins TRBV29-1 to TRBJ1-4, with a tentative D call TRBD1 (6 bases). The CDR3 is CSVSDSRNEKLFF. The DNA for the CDR3 is TGCAGCGTTTCGGACAGCCGTAATGAAAAACTGTTTTTT.